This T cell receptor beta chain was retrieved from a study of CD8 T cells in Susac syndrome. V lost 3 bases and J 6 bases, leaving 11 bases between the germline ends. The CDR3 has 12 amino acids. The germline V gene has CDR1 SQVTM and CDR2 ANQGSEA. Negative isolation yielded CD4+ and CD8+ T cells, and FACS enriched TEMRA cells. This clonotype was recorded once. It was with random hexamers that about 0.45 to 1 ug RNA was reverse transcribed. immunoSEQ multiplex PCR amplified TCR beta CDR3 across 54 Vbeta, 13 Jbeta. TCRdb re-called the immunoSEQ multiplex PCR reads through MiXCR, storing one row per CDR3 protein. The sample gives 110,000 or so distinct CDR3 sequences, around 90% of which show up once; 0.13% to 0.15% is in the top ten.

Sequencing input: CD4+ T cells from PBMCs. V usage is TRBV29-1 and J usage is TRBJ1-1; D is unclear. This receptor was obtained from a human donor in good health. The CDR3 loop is CSVDLGIAEAFF. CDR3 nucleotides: TGCAGCGTTGATCTCGGGATTGCTGAAGCTTTCTTT.